A selection of T cell receptor beta chains follows, all from one sample in a study of cytomegalovirus exposure and HLA in healthy donors. This table comes from immunoSEQ multiplex PCR, and its TCRdb copy is limited to in-frame clones, with some not included. The sample holds 100,000 to 150,000 clones, roughly nine tenths seen once. What was sequenced was PBMCs. Receptors were obtained from a woman aged 18-35 years in good health and CMV-seronegative. The CDR3 runs from the conserved cysteine through the conserved F or W. The D gene is left open where the match is weak. Size tells how often a clone was seen (once, few, many) or the class of an expanded clone, and some rows leave it out.

.,TRBV5-4,.,TRBJ1-1,CASSQDTNTEAFF,TGTGCCAGCAGCCAGGACACGAACACTGAAGCTTTCTTT
.,TRBV6-5,.,TRBJ2-7,CASFSLGQNYEQYF,TGTGCCAGCTTTTCATTGGGGCAGAACTACGAGCAGTACTTC
.,TRBV2,.,TRBJ2-7,CASIRGTSSYEQYF,TGTGCCTCAATCCGGGGGACGAGCTCCTACGAGCAGTACTTC
.,TRBV5-1,TRBD2,TRBJ2-2,CASSLLPSGVTGELFF,TGCGCCAGCAGCTTGTTACCTAGCGGGGTTACCGGGGAGCTGTTTTTT
.,TRBV7-9,TRBD2,TRBJ2-1,CASSLTSGGRYNEQFF,TGTGCCAGCAGCTTAACTAGCGGGGGTCGCTACAATGAGCAGTTCTTC
.,TRBV6-5,.,TRBJ2-7,CASSTGSYEQYF,TGTGCCAGCAGCACAGGCTCCTACGAGCAGTACTTC
.,TRBV18,TRBD1,TRBJ1-1,CASSPPGQGDTEAFF,TGTGCCAGCTCCCCCCCCGGACAGGGGGACACTGAAGCTTTCTTT
.,TRBV19,TRBD1,TRBJ2-3,CASSISGLDRGQDTQYF,TGTGCCAGTAGTATTTCCGGCCTCGACAGGGGGCAGGATACGCAGTATTTT
.,TRBV5-6,.,TRBJ1-3,CASSEKETAHSGNTIYF,TGTGCCAGCAGCGAAAAAGAGACAGCACACTCTGGAAACACCATATATTTT
.,TRBV7-9,.,TRBJ2-7,CASSPYYEQYF,TGTGCCAGCAGCCCTTACTACGAGCAGTACTTC
.,TRBV7-2,.,TRBJ1-3,CASSRTLPGNTIYF,TGTGCCAGCAGCAGAACCCTCCCGGGGAACACCATATATTTT
once,TRBV19,.,TRBJ1-3,CASTGIASGNTIYF,TGTGCCAGTACCGGGATCGCATCTGGAAACACCATATATTTT
.,TRBV6-1,TRBD1,TRBJ2-1,CASSRDSYNEQFF,TGTGCCAGCAGCCGGGACAGCTACAATGAGCAGTTCTTC
.,TRBV7-8,.,TRBJ2-2,CASSRRQADTGELFF,TGTGCCAGCAGCCGCAGACAGGCGGACACCGGGGAGCTGTTTTTT
.,TRBV19,.,TRBJ1-5,CASSKAGSNQPQHF,TGTGCCAGTAGTAAGGCAGGGAGCAATCAGCCCCAGCATTTT
.,TRBV5-1,TRBD1,TRBJ1-2,CASSPETGLNGYTF,TGCGCCAGCAGCCCCGAGACAGGGTTAAATGGCTACACCTTC
.,TRBV7-9,.,TRBJ2-1,CASSLRVNEQFF,TGTGCCAGCAGCCTCAGGGTCAATGAGCAGTTCTTC
.,TRBV2,.,TRBJ1-5,CASRDDIHQPQHF,TGTGCCAGCAGAGATGACATTCATCAGCCCCAGCATTTT
.,TRBV7-6,.,TRBJ2-3,CASSDSRDTQYF,TGTGCCAGCAGCGATAGCCGGGATACGCAGTATTTT
.,TRBV6-4,.,TRBJ1-3,CASTGRGHTFGSGNTIYF,TGTGCCAGCACGGGTAGGGGACACACTTTTGGCTCTGGAAACACCATATATTTT
.,TRBV6-6,.,TRBJ2-7,CASSFGQILYEQYF,TGTGCCAGCAGCTTCGGACAGATCCTATACGAGCAGTACTTC
.,TRBV7-2,.,TRBJ1-1,CASSSPRAMNTEAFF,TGTGCCAGCAGCTCCCCCAGGGCCATGAACACTGAAGCTTTCTTT
.,TRBV21-1,.,TRBJ1-1,CASGRVGNTEAFF,TGTGCCAGCGGTAGAGTCGGGAACACTGAAGCTTTCTTT
few,TRBV2,TRBD1,TRBJ1-5,CATTGDSNQPQHF,TGTGCCACGACAGGGGATAGCAATCAGCCCCAGCATTTT
.,TRBV9,.,TRBJ2-5,CASNPWGQPEETQYF,TGTGCCAGCAACCCCTGGGGGCAACCCGAAGAGACCCAGTACTTC
few,TRBV5-1,TRBD1,TRBJ1-2,CASSLWDSYGYTF,TGCGCCAGCAGCTTGTGGGACAGTTATGGCTACACCTTC
.,TRBV5-1,TRBD1,TRBJ1-4,CASSLVGQGGEKLFF,TGCGCCAGCAGCTTGGTCGGACAGGGTGGTGAAAAACTGTTTTTT